This T cell receptor (beta chain) was identified in a study of control samples from healthy donors and cancer patients. Trimming pared 5 bases from V and 2 bases from J, leaving 10 bases between. The V gene's germline CDR1 is MNHEY and CDR2 SVGAGI. CDR3 length: 15 residues. Measured with immunoSEQ multiplex PCR; TCRdb has only the in-frame clones, and not every one. This sample has about 12,000 clones; 93% occur once, and the top ten carry roughly an eighth. This clonotype originated in an elderly man with lung cancer. The rearrangement links TRBV6-5 to TRBJ2-6, with D maybe TRBD1 (5 bases). The specimen sequenced was PBMCs. This CDR3 reads CASSPKGAGANVLTF. The DNA of the CDR3 is TGTGCCAGCAGTCCTAAAGGGGCTGGGGCCAACGTCCTGACTTTC.